The 3 T cell receptor beta chains in this list originate from one sample, sequenced in a study of T cells in women clearing cervical HPV infection. Libraries were prepared by immunoSEQ multiplex PCR; TCRdb keeps only in-frame clonotypes and omits some of them. Its listing shows 22,000 or so clones. Sequencing was done on a sample of blood buffy coat. These receptors were collected from a woman between 18 and 70 years old with a cervical HPV16 infection that either progressed to CIN3+ or cleared (not recorded which).

As to this clone: The junction differs from germline at one of its ends, possibly a read error. The read stops 3 residues short of the end of the CDR3; the missing end is completed from the germline J gene. J is TRBJ1-6 and V is TRBV6-1, with TRBD1 matching over 10 bases. This CDR3 is built from 15 residues. Germline CDR1 reads MNHNS; CDR2 reads SASEGT. CDR3 amino acids: CASREGTGANSPLHF. Incomplete CDR3 DNA: TGTGCCAGCAGGGAAGGGACAGGGGCAAATTCACCC.

On this clone itself: With the read ending 3 residues before the CDR3 end, the germline J gene is used to fill in that end. The chain is built from TRBV5-1 and TRBJ2-3; 9 nucleotides align to TRBD2. Losses at the gene ends were 4 bases for V and 5 bases for J; bases not matched to a gene: 5. Per the germline V gene, CDR1 is SGHRS and CDR2 is YFSETQ. The CDR3 extends over 14 amino acids. The CDR3 DNA, read in part, is TGCGCCAGCAGCCCAGCGGGGGGTGGAGATACG. It encodes CASSPAGGGDT. The CDR3 in full is CASSPAGGGDTQYF.

Remarks on this clone: The CDR3 end lies 3 residues beyond the end of the read and is filled in from the germline J gene. V usage is TRBV6-2 or TRBV6-3 and J usage is TRBJ2-1; TRBD1 matches at 7 bases. There are 14 residues in the CDR3. V was clipped by 7 bases and J by 1 base; unmatched bases: 4. Germline-derived CDR1 and CDR2 are MNHEY and SVGEGT. The CDR3 DNA, read in part, is TGTGCCAGCAAACGACAGGGTTCCTACAATGAG. Translating gives CASKRQGSYNE. The whole CDR3 reads CASKRQGSYNEQFF.